A single sample gave rise to the 22 T cell receptor beta chains below, sequenced in a study of T cell clonality in common variable immunodeficiency. Repertoires were generated with immunoSEQ multiplex PCR, while TCRdb's copy carries only in-frame clones and drops some. The table lists tens of thousands of clones, with no singletons. The sequenced material came from peripheral blood mononuclear cells. The receptors derive from a person aged 18 to 69 in good health.

This clone came up many times. Read data end 3 residues before the CDR3 end; the end is taken from the germline J gene. V usage is TRBV20-1 and J usage is TRBJ2-7; D might be TRBD1 (6 bases). The CDR3 has 14 residues. Trimming removed 0 bases at V and 2 bases at J, with 11 bases between. Per germline, CDR1 DFQATT and CDR2 SNEGSKA (reference sequence). CDR3 loop: CSARDNKGAYEQYF. CDR3 DNA, as far as it was read: TGCAGTGCTAGAGATAATAAGGGGGCCTACGAG.

This clone has ten or more counts. The junction departs from the called germline gene at one end, perhaps through a read error. The sequenced fragment ends 3 residues before the CDR3 boundary, so the rest is inferred from the germline J gene. The chain couples TRBV13 to TRBJ1-6; TRBD1 might be the D (5 bases). Germline CDR1 reads PRHDT; CDR2 reads FYEKMQ (reference sequence). This CDR3 comprises 15 residues. CDR3 amino acids: CASSSRDRQNLPLHF. The covered CDR3 bases are TGTGCCAGCAGCTCGCGAGACAGACAAAATTTACCC. The variable domain in full, with the rest retrieved from reference TRBV13 and TRBJ1-6, is AAGVIQSPRHLIKEKRETATLKCYPIPRHDTVYWYQQGPGQDPQFLISFYEKMQSDKGSIPDRFSAQQFSDYHSELNMSSLELGDSALYFCASSSRDRQNLPLHFGNGTRLTVT.

This clone has a count of ten or more. The sequenced CDR3 bases are TGTGCCAGTAGTCTCGGCCAGGGGGCAAACTATGGC. Residues: CASSLGQGANYG. The entire CDR3 sequence reads CASSLGQGANYGYTF. The V gene is TRBV19, the J gene TRBJ1-2; the match to TRBD1 covers 8 bases. The read finishes 3 residues shy of the CDR3 end, and the germline J gene is used to complete it. CDR1 and CDR2 from the germline V gene are LNHDA and SQIVND (reference sequence). V shed 5 bases, J shed 2 bases, and the junction held 7 bases outside the gene matches. The CDR3 covers 15 residues.

This clone showed up many times. Read coverage stops 3 residues before the CDR3 terminus; the germline J gene supplies the remainder. The chain joins TRBV14 to TRBJ2-2; D not certain. The CDR3 spans 12 residues. CDR1 is SGHDN and CDR2 is FVKESK in the germline V gene. Trimming took 0 bases from V and 10 from J, leaving 6 bases between them. CDR3 bases read: TGTGCCAGCAGCCAAGATAAGGCGGAG. This encodes CASSQDKAE. The complete CDR3 reads CASSQDKAELFF.

This clone was recorded at least ten times. Sequencing ends 3 residues short of the CDR3 end; the germline J gene provides the rest. The chain joins TRBV7-2 to TRBJ2-5; a possible D gene is TRBD1 (6 bases). From germline, CDR1 is SGHTA and CDR2 FQGNSA. This CDR3 has 15 amino acids. The V end lost 1 base, the J end lost 2 bases, and 11 bases lay between the germline ends. CDR3 residues: CASSLGRTEQETQYF. CDR3 DNA (partial): TGTGCCAGCAGCTTAGGGCGGACAGAACAAGAGACC.

Remarks on this clone: The junction departs from the called germline gene at one end, perhaps through a read error. The read terminates 3 residues ahead of where the CDR3 ends, so the germline J gene completes it. Distinct nucleotide sequences in the sample also encode this CDR3. The V gene is TRBV7-9, the J gene TRBJ1-4; weak D call: TRBD1 (5 bases). Germline V gene lookup returns CDR1 SEHNR and CDR2 FQNEAQ (reference sequence). The CDR3 extends over 15 amino acids. Incomplete CDR3 DNA: TGCGCCAGCAGCCCTAGCGGGCAGGGAGGAGAAAGA. Translation: CASSPSGQGGER. From start to end, the CDR3 is CASSPSGQGGERLFF.

This clone has a count of ten or more. Sequencing ends 3 residues short of the CDR3 end; the germline J gene provides the rest. The chain uses TRBV7-3 and TRBJ2-3; maybe TRBD2 (6 bases). The CDR3 extends over 15 amino acids. Germline CDR1 reads SGHTA; CDR2 reads FQGTGA. Trimming removed 5 bases at V and 1 base at J, with 13 bases between. The sequenced CDR3 bases are TGTGCCAGCAGCCTCGGACTAACCCGCACAGATACG. This encodes CASSLGLTRTDT. The entire CDR3 protein reads CASSLGLTRTDTQYF.

This clone has at least ten counts. Compared with germline, one end of the junction differs, possibly owing to a read error. The CDR3 extends 3 residues past the end of the read, so its final part is completed from the germline J gene. This chain joins TRBV7-9 and TRBJ2-1, with 11 bases fitting TRBD2. The CDR3 loop spans 15 amino acids. Germline CDR1 and CDR2: SEHNR and FQNEAQ (reference sequence). This CDR3 reads CASNLAGGLVNEQFF. The CDR3 bases that were read are TGTGCCAGCAACTTAGCGGGGGGGCTGGTCAATGAG.

This clone was seen many times. The CDR3 sequence is CASVPRTGGVRYEQYF. The sequenced CDR3 bases are TGTGCCAGCGTACCAAGAACAGGGGGCGTACGCTACGAG. This chain links TRBV27 with TRBJ2-7; 9 bases fit TRBD1. Read sequence stops 3 residues before the CDR3 end, and the germline J gene provides the missing end. Per germline, CDR1 MNHEY and CDR2 SMNVEV (reference sequence). The CDR3 has 16 residues. Germline trimming cut 8 bases from V and 3 bases from J; bases unmatched to any gene: 14.

This clone was observed at least ten times. The DNA read from the CDR3 is TGTGCCAGTACGTGGACTAGCGGGGGCACAGATACG. Translation gives CASTWTSGGTDT. The CDR3 reads in full as CASTWTSGGTDTQYF. The chain carries TRBV19 and TRBJ2-3; 12 bases match TRBD2. The read ends 3 residues before the CDR3 terminus; that terminus is restored from the germline J gene. After removal of 7 bases from V and 1 base from J, the junction contained 3 bases not matched to a gene. Germline V lookup: CDR1 LNHDA, CDR2 SQIVND (reference sequence). The CDR3 runs 15 residues.

This clone was picked up many times. The read falls 3 residues short of the CDR3 end, and the missing part is taken from the germline J gene. The gene calls are TRBV30 and TRBJ1-1, with D possibly being TRBD1 (6 bases). Germline-derived CDR1 and CDR2 are GTSNPN and SVGIG (reference sequence). Trimming pared 3 bases from V and 3 bases from J, leaving 17 bases between. The CDR3 sequence is 15 residues long. CDR3 DNA, as far as it was read: TGTGCCTGGAGGAAAATTCGGCCAGGGGACACTGAA. Protein: CAWRKIRPGDTE. The full CDR3 protein is CAWRKIRPGDTEAFF.

This clone was counted at least ten times. The read terminates 3 residues before the CDR3 end, so the remaining end is supplied by the germline J gene. The chain joins TRBV5-1 to TRBJ2-1; 9 bases fit TRBD1. The CDR3 sequence is 15 residues long. Germline CDR1 SGHRS, CDR2 YFSETQ. Unmatched junction bases numbered 8, after V lost 4 bases and J lost 6 bases. The CDR3 reads CASSAGTGSSNEQFF. The DNA read from the CDR3 is TGCGCCAGCAGCGCTGGGACAGGGTCTTCCAATGAG.

Many counts were recorded for this clone. The observed sequence ends 3 residues before the CDR3 terminus, with the missing tail filled in from the germline J gene. The V and J genes are TRBV7-6 and TRBJ1-4, with 8 bases identical to TRBD1. Germline V lookup: CDR1 SGHVS, CDR2 FNYEAQ. The CDR3 is 14 residues long. The J segment lost 4 bases and the V segment lost 5 bases, leaving 3 bases of the junction unmatched. The CDR3 here is CASSLTGVNEKLFF. Partial CDR3 DNA: TGTGCCAGCAGCCTGACAGGGGTTAATGAAAAA.

In its sample, this clone ranks as medium-sized. The CDR3 extends 3 residues past the end of the read, so its final part is completed from the germline J gene. The chain joins TRBV11-2 to TRBJ2-3; possibly TRBD2 for D (6 bases). V gave up 4 bases and J gave up 6 bases, with 11 bases separating them. In germline, CDR1 is SGHAT, CDR2 FQNNGV. The length of the CDR3 is 13 residues. The CDR3 loop is CASSYGGSDTQYF. CDR3 DNA, as far as it was read: TGTGCCAGCAGCTATGGGGGGTCGGATACG.

This clone was seen ten or more times. CDR3 loop: CASSLAGNEQFF. The sequenced part of the CDR3 DNA is TGTGCCAGCAGTCTGGCCGGGAATGAG. The gene calls are TRBV27 and TRBJ2-1; D remains ambiguous. The CDR3 goes on 3 residues after the read ends, and that part is filled in from the germline J gene. CDR1 and CDR2 (germline): MNHEY, SMNVEV (reference sequence). Deletions cut 5 bases from V and 7 bases from J, with 9 bases between. The CDR3 totals 12 residues.

In this sample, this clone turned up many times. The missing CDR3 end, 3 residues past where the read stops, is filled in from the germline J gene. The rearrangement joins TRBV6-1 to TRBJ1-3; 9 nucleotides line up with TRBD1. The CDR3 consists of 16 residues. V lost 0 bases to trimming and J lost 3 bases; unmatched junction nucleotides: 3. Per the germline V gene, CDR1 is MNHNS and CDR2 is SASEGT. The CDR3 reads CASSEAPDRGGNTIYF. The CDR3 bases that were read are TGTGCCAGCAGTGAAGCCCCGGACAGGGGTGGAAACACC.

This clone has a count of ten or more. Coverage ceases 3 residues before the CDR3 finishes, and the germline J gene fills in the end. The J gene is TRBJ1-1, the V gene TRBV7-3, with D possibly TRBD1 on 5 matching bases. V was shortened by 5 bases and J by 5 bases, with 18 bases between the two germline ends. Germline V gene data show CDR1 as SGHTA and CDR2 as FQGTGA. The CDR3 runs to 15 residues. The DNA read from the CDR3 is TGTGCCAGCAGCGCCGGGGGTCTGGATCGGACTGAA. It translates to CASSAGGLDRTE. The whole CDR3 is CASSAGGLDRTEAFF.

This clone was counted many times. The read stops 3 residues short of the end of the CDR3; the missing end is completed from the germline J gene. The rearrangement links TRBV20-1 to TRBJ2-3; D is uncertain. CDR1 DFQATT and CDR2 SNEGSKA come from the germline V gene (reference sequence). Trimming took 4 bases from V and 0 from J, leaving 8 bases between them. The CDR3 consists of 13 residues. CDR3 protein: CSATLRSTDTQYF. The DNA read from the CDR3 is TGCAGTGCTACCCTGCGGAGCACAGATACG.

This clone was seen repeatedly, ten times or more. The DNA ends 3 residues before the CDR3 does, and the rest of the CDR3 is filled in from the germline J gene. V and J are TRBV5-1 and TRBJ1-4, with D unresolved. CDR1 and CDR2 from the germline V gene are SGHRS and YFSETQ. V was pared by 5 bases and J by 8 bases, with 16 bases between. The CDR3 is 14 amino acids. CDR3 sequence: CASRRNIGGEKLFF. Incomplete CDR3 DNA: TGCGCCAGCAGACGGAACATTGGCGGGGAAAAA.

This clone came up many times. The read gets to within 3 residues of the CDR3 end, and the germline J gene fills in the rest. This rearrangement joins TRBV18 to TRBJ1-6; perhaps TRBD1 as D (5 bases). V was trimmed by 8 bases and J by 7 bases, leaving 12 bases between them. Germline CDR1 reads KGHSH; CDR2 reads LQKENI. This CDR3 comprises 13 residues. The CDR3 sequence: CASQDNTNSPLHF. CDR3 DNA (partial): TGTGCCAGCCAGGACAATACAAATTCACCC.

The sample holds many counts of this clone. With the read ending 3 residues before the CDR3 end, the germline J gene is used to fill in that end. This rearrangement joins TRBV20-1 to TRBJ2-5, with 11 nucleotides matching TRBD2. Germline lookup yields CDR1 DFQATT and CDR2 SNEGSKA (reference sequence). The CDR3 length is 16 residues. The ends lost 3 bases at V and 5 bases at J; junction bases unmatched: 11. CDR3 in amino acids: CSARDYSGGAGETQYF. The sequenced CDR3 bases are TGCAGTGCTAGGGATTATAGCGGGGGGGCGGGTGAGACC.

In its sample, this clone was seen many times. The read ends 3 residues early relative to the CDR3; the germline J gene fills the gap. The rearrangement uses TRBV6-4 and TRBJ2-6; 8 nucleotides match TRBD1. This CDR3 spans 16 amino acids. V trimming: 2 bases; J trimming: 2 bases; junction bases outside the gene matches: 2. Germline V gene data show CDR1 as MRHNA and CDR2 as SNTAGT. The covered CDR3 bases are TGTGCCAGCAGTGACCGACAGGGGACTGGGGCCAACGTC. Translating it yields CASSDRQGTGANV. The CDR3 as a whole reads CASSDRQGTGANVLTF.